The clone carrying this T cell receptor (beta chain) was seen at least ten times. Its cognate antigen is unknown. This record comes from a study of T cell repertoires in cytomegalovirus infection. The wider study: Signatures in public TCR beta sequences pointed to both CMV infection and matching HLA type.

Germline CDR1 reads MNHEY; CDR2 reads SVGAGI. The CDR3 contains 13 residues. Trimming removed 0 bases from V and 1 base from J, with 4 bases in between. TCRdb reprocessed the reads via MiXCR and lists one record per CDR3 protein. The sample holds roughly 800,000 distinct CDR3 sequences, around 29% seen once. Whole-study findings and limits: It was HLA-C-restricted CMV-specific TCR beta clonotypes that dominated the response ex vivo.

This receptor was obtained from a human donor in good health (CMV status not recorded). Some clones in this sample may be carry-over from other donors' samples. The source material was cultured CD8+ T cells from PBMCs, sampled from culture after CMV antigen stimulation. The rearrangement joins TRBV6-5 to TRBJ2-7; D not certain. CDR3 amino acids: CASSYSVSYEQYF. Here the CDR3 DNA reads TGTGCCAGCAGTTACTCGGTTTCCTACGAGCAGTACTTC.